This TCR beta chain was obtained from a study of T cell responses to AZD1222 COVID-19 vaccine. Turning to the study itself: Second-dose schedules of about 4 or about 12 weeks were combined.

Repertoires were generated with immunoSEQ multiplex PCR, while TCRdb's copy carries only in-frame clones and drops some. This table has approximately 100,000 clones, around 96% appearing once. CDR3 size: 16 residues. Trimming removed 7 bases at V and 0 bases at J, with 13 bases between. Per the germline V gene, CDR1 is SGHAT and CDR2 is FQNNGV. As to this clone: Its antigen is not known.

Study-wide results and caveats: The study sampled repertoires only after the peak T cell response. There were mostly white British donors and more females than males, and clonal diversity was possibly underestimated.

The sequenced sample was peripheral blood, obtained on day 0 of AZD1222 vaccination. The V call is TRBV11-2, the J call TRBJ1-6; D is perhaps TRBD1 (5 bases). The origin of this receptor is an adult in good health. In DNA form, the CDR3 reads TGTGCCAGCAACAAGGGGCTAAGCTCCTATAATTCACCCCTCCACTTT. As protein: CASNKGLSSYNSPLHF.